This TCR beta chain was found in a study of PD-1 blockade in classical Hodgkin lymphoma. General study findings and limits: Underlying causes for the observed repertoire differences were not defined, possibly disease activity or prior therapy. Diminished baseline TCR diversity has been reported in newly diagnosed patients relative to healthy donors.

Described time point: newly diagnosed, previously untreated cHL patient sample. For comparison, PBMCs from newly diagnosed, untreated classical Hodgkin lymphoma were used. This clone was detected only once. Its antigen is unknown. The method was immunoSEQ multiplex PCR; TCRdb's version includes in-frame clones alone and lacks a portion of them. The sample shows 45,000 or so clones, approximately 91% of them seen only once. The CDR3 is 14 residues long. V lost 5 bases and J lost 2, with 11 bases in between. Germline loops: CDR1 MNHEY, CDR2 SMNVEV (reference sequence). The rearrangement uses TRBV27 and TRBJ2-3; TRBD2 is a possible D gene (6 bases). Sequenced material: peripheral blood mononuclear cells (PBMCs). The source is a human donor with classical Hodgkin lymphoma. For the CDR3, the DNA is TGTGCCAGCAGTACACGGGGGAACACAGATACGCAGTATTTT. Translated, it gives CASSTRGNTDTQYF.